Listed here is a single TCR beta chain. Its antigen is unknown. Nothing much larger sits one base from this clone, and base qualities are not available. In the prospective study, participants were about 18 to 100 years old, resided in 25 or so geographic areas of the United States, and were enrolled through a virtual design. In the prospective study, participants were assigned to cohorts based on the clinical history participants reported in a screening survey and a study questionnaire. For ImmuneRACE Cohort 3, a participant was defined as recovered based on two consecutive negative NP/OP PCR tests, clearance by a healthcare professional, or resolution of symptoms. In the prospective study, whole blood, serum and a nasopharyngeal or oropharyngeal swab were collected from each participant by mobile phlebotomists. Participants in the prospective study had the option to provide additional blood draws and questionnaires over a 2-month period. Before DNA extraction, blood samples from the prospective study were shipped at room temperature or frozen.

The record originates from a study of blood T cell repertoires in COVID-19 (dated by TCRdb to 2019 to 2021). As for the study more broadly: Collaborator samples came from the United States, Italy and Spain and covered acute and convalescent phases of COVID-19. Where HLA class I and class II types were available, the types were taken from metadata supplied by the sample provider, not from assay-based typing. The samples were drawn from the first 160 participants of the ongoing ImmuneRACE study and from 1,200 or so subjects provided by 6 global collaborators. The material from the prospective study consisted of cDNA or gDNA derived from T cells, B-cell-depleted T cells, or PBMCs. Sample metadata almost always included a de-identified subject ID, COVID-19 status, age in years and sex. The repertoires were released in a freely available public database intended as a resource for research on the immune response to SARS-CoV-2. Subjects who had been exposed to COVID-19, were actively infected with it, or had recovered from it provided the deeply sampled blood TCRbeta repertoires that made up the dataset.

The CDR3 goes from the cysteine to the phenylalanine over 13 residues. Just the 39-base CDR3 DNA is kept, in frame starting at base 1. CDR1 SGHRS and CDR2 YFSETQ are derived from the germline V gene. At the junction V is shortened by 4 bases and J by 5 bases, with 13 bases in between. TCRbeta CDR3 regions were amplified from genomic DNA using the immunoSEQ Assay, a bias-controlled multiplex PCR. Processing in the source paper ran as follows. The number of nucleated cells in each sample was estimated from the amplification of reference gene primers within the assay. Sequence reads were collapsed and filtered to measure the absolute abundance of every unique TCRbeta CDR3 rearrangement. For each sample, productive Simpson clonality was calculated by taking the square root of Simpson's diversity index across productive rearrangements. TCRdb's version of the immuneACCESS table is confined to in-frame rearrangements and falls short of the full clone set. An unresolved V gene accounts for under half of the shortfall where checked; the remainder is of unknown origin. The DNA gave D and trimming, while V, J and clone size come from that table. The sample table records approximately 250,000 clones; roughly 79% of these occur just once. Of the sample, roughly 15% falls within the top ten clones.

Paper-wide results and their limitations: How much clinical and demographic metadata was included differed by source and by participant, and the metadata was provided uncurated.

The rearrangement combines TRBV5-1 with TRBJ2-7; TRBD1 is a possible D gene, resting on 5 matching bases. The sequence was obtained from a middle-aged man who had recovered from COVID-19. What was sequenced was PBMCs or T cells enriched from blood (not recorded which). The bases are TGCGCCAGCAGCCAAGGGGCTTTCGACGAGCAGTACTTC. Translated, it gives CASSQGAFDEQYF.